A single sample is the source of the 22 T cell receptor beta chains below, sequenced in a study of blood T cell repertoires in COVID-19. Method: immunoSEQ multiplex PCR; TCRdb's copy keeps in-frame clones and lacks some. The sample contains 150,000 to 200,000 clones, more than 80% of which appear only once. The material sequenced was peripheral blood. All receptors derive from a woman older than 75 with COVID-19, enrolled during active disease.

V usage is TRBV11-3 and J usage is TRBJ2-2; the D is unclear. CDR1 SGHNT and CDR2 YENEEA come from the germline V gene. V lost 0 bases and J lost 1, with 3 bases in between. The CDR3 length is 14 residues. The DNA for the CDR3 is TGTGCCAGCAGCTTAGAGCGGAACACCGGGGAGCTGTTTTTT. Protein: CASSLERNTGELFF.

This clone was detected only once. The V call is TRBV2, the J call TRBJ2-1, with TRBD2 identical over 15 bases. Germline CDR1 is SNHLY and CDR2 is FYNNEI. This CDR3 contains 16 residues. Losses at the gene ends were 3 bases for V and 8 bases for J; bases not matched to a gene: 5. CDR3: CASSEGLAGGPYEQFF. The CDR3 DNA is TGTGCCAGCAGTGAGGGACTAGCGGGAGGTCCTTATGAGCAGTTCTTC.

The V call is TRBV7-9, the J call TRBJ2-2; 7 positions agree with TRBD1. CDR1 and CDR2 from the germline V gene are SEHNR and FQNEAQ (reference sequence). The CDR3 runs 16 residues. V lost 0 bases and J lost 2; bases outside the gene matches: 3. This CDR3 is CASSLATGFNTGELFF. CDR3 sequence (DNA): TGTGCCAGCAGCTTAGCGACAGGGTTTAACACCGGGGAGCTGTTTTTT.

The CDR3 sequence is CASSYHVTADGYTF. CDR3 DNA sequence: TGTGCCAGCAGTTACCATGTGACAGCCGATGGCTACACCTTC. The J gene is TRBJ1-2, the V gene TRBV6-2 or TRBV6-3; maybe TRBD1 (5 bases). V lost 2 bases, J lost 6 bases, and 13 bases lay in between. Germline CDR1 reads MNHEY; CDR2 reads SVGEGT. This CDR3 comprises 14 residues.

V usage is TRBV6-5 and J usage is TRBJ2-1; the D gene is possibly TRBD2 (5 bases). Trimming left V 8 bases short and J 5 bases short, with 16 bases between. Germline loops: CDR1 MNHEY, CDR2 SVGAGI. This CDR3 has 14 amino acids. CDR3 amino acids: CASSITGIHNEQFF. The CDR3 DNA reads as TGTGCCAGCTCCATAACGGGGATACACAATGAGCAGTTCTTC.

The V and J genes are TRBV7-2 and TRBJ2-7; 7 bases match TRBD2. V was clipped by 4 bases and J by 5 bases; unmatched bases: 14. This CDR3 region has 16 residues. Germline CDR1 and CDR2: SGHTA and FQGNSA. The CDR3 is CASSWVGGGEGHEQYF. The CDR3 DNA is TGTGCCAGCAGCTGGGTTGGTGGTGGGGAGGGCCACGAGCAGTACTTC. Full variable domain (rest looked up from reference TRBV7-2 and TRBJ2-7): GAGVSQSPSNKVTEKGKDVELRCDPISGHTALYWYRQSLGQGLEFLIYFQGNSAPDKSGLPSDRFSAERTGGSVSTLTIQRTQQEDSAVYLCASSWVGGGEGHEQYFGPGTRLTVT.

A single count supports this clone. This rearrangement joins TRBV7-9 to TRBJ1-4; weak D call: TRBD1 (6 bases). Per germline, CDR1 SEHNR and CDR2 FQNEAQ (reference sequence). The CDR3 runs 14 residues. With 8 bases removed from V and 4 bases from J, the gap between germline ends came to 14 bases. The CDR3 is CASHHGQRNEKLFF. CDR3 DNA: TGTGCCAGCCACCACGGACAGCGTAATGAAAAACTGTTTTTT.

The CDR3 sequence: CASSQGGGTGALVNYGYTF. The CDR3 DNA is TGCGCCAGCAGCCAAGGCGGTGGGACAGGGGCCCTTGTAAACTATGGCTACACCTTC. This sequence joins TRBV4-1 and TRBJ1-2; 10 nucleotides align to TRBD1. The CDR3 is made up of 19 amino acids. Germline CDR1 is MGHRA and CDR2 is YSYEKL. V trimming: 1 base; J trimming: 2 bases; junction bases outside the gene matches: 13.

This clone was counted only a few times. The chain is built from TRBV4-2 and TRBJ2-7, with 8 bases aligning to TRBD1. This CDR3 is 19 amino acids long. Trimming took 4 bases from V and 0 from J; bases not matched to a gene: 17. Germline CDR1 reads LGHNA; CDR2 reads YNFKEQ. CDR3 nucleotide sequence: TGTGCCAGCAGCCGTGGACTTCCAGGGGGCGGTTTCGGCTCCTACGAGCAGTACTTC. Its protein is CASSRGLPGGGFGSYEQYF.

The V gene is TRBV7-6, the J gene TRBJ2-7; D is unclear. The CDR3 runs to 13 residues. V dropped 2 bases and J dropped 6 bases, with 11 bases sitting between them. Germline loops: CDR1 SGHVS, CDR2 FNYEAQ. The CDR3 nucleotides are TGTGCCAGCAGCTTATTAGGTGGGCGCGAGCAGTACTTC. Its translation is CASSLLGGREQYF.

DNA for the CDR3: TGCGCCAGCAGCTCGCAGACAGGGGGCGTCACTGAAGCTTTCTTT. Residues: CASSSQTGGVTEAFF. V gene TRBV5-1 combines with J gene TRBJ1-1, with 10 bases aligning to TRBD1. Trimming at V came to 3 bases and at J to 4 bases, leaving 6 bases not matched to a gene. Germline CDR1 reads SGHRS; CDR2 reads YFSETQ. The CDR3 length is 15 residues.

The chain recombines TRBV30 with TRBJ2-3, with a weak D call TRBD1 (5 bases). The CDR3 has 16 residues. V was trimmed by 1 base and J by 2 bases, leaving 16 bases between them. Germline lookup yields CDR1 GTSNPN and CDR2 SVGIG (reference sequence). The CDR3, as DNA: TGTGCCTGGAGTGCGGGCTTGACAGCTCCCACAGATACGCAGTATTTT. As protein: CAWSAGLTAPTDTQYF. Supplemented by reference TRBV30 and TRBJ2-3, the full variable domain reads SQTIHQWPATLVQPVGSPLSLECTVEGTSNPNLYWYRQAAGRGLQLLFYSVGIGQISSEVPQNLSASRPQDRQFILSSKKLLLSDSGFYLCAWSAGLTAPTDTQYFGPGTRLTVL.

CDR3 residues: CSASTAGLAKETQYF. For the CDR3, the DNA is TGCAGTGCTAGTACGGCCGGACTAGCGAAAGAGACCCAGTACTTC. V and J are TRBV20-1 and TRBJ2-5; the match to TRBD2 covers 9 bases. Germline V gene lookup returns CDR1 DFQATT and CDR2 SNEGSKA (reference sequence). Unmatched junction bases numbered 8, after V lost 3 bases and J lost 3 bases. CDR3 length equals 15 residues.

This chain links TRBV5-1 with TRBJ1-2; 7 bases are shared with TRBD1. Germline V gene data show CDR1 as SGHRS and CDR2 as YFSETQ. The V segment lost 6 bases and the J segment 4 bases; nucleotides outside the gene matches: 6. The CDR3 runs to 13 residues. The chain's CDR3 is CASTSQGGYGYTF. In DNA form, the CDR3 reads TGCGCCAGCACTTCCCAGGGGGGCTATGGCTACACCTTC.

The rearrangement joins TRBV7-8 to TRBJ2-7; TRBD1 agrees at 11 bases. Germline assignment: CDR1 SGHVS and CDR2 FQNEAQ. CDR3 length equals 14 residues. V lost 8 bases and J lost 3; bases outside the gene matches: 6. The CDR3 sequence: CASGTGTGGYEQYF. The CDR3 DNA reads as TGTGCCAGCGGCACCGGGACAGGGGGCTACGAGCAGTACTTC.

V gene TRBV9 combines with J gene TRBJ1-2; D is unresolved. The CDR3 consists of 15 residues. CDR1 is SGDLS and CDR2 is YYNGEE in the germline V gene. Trimming pared 2 bases from V and 2 bases from J, leaving 13 bases between. The CDR3, as DNA: TGTGCCAGCAGCGTTGGAACAGCCCCCAACTATGGCTACACCTTC. It codes for CASSVGTAPNYGYTF.

The V call is TRBV6-5, the J call TRBJ2-3; D gene uncertain. V shed 2 bases and J shed 6 bases, with 9 bases lying between them. Germline V gives CDR1 MNHEY, CDR2 SVGAGI. This CDR3 has 13 residues. In DNA, the CDR3 is TGTGCCAGCAGTTACGGGCCTCCGGATACGCAGTATTTT. It is translated as CASSYGPPDTQYF.

J is TRBJ1-2 and V is TRBV4-2; the D gene is possibly TRBD1 (6 bases). Germline values: CDR1 LGHNA, CDR2 YNFKEQ. Trimming removed 2 bases at V and 8 bases at J, with 18 bases between. The CDR3 has 15 amino acids. The CDR3 DNA reads as TGTGCCAGCAGCCAAACGCTGACACAGGGAACCGGCTACACCTTC. Its protein is CASSQTLTQGTGYTF.

The rearrangement joins TRBV5-1 to TRBJ1-3; 7 bases are a match to TRBD1. The V segment lost 4 bases and the J segment 1 base; nucleotides outside the gene matches: 2. Germline values: CDR1 SGHRS, CDR2 YFSETQ. The CDR3 sequence is 14 residues long. CDR3 in DNA: TGCGCCAGCAGCGCGGGACAGTCTGGAAACACCATATATTTT. Translated: CASSAGQSGNTIYF.

With regard to this clone: The same CDR3 can be traced to other DNA sequences in this sample. The chain links TRBV5-1 to TRBJ2-5; the D is unclear. The CDR3 runs to 13 residues. The germline CDR1 and CDR2 sequences are SGHRS and YFSETQ. Trimming cost V 0 bases and J 4 bases, with 7 bases left between them. The CDR3 loop reads CASSLGLLETQYF. The CDR3 DNA reads TGCGCCAGCAGCTTGGGACTCTTAGAGACCCAGTACTTC.

The CDR3 DNA reads as TGCGCCAGCAGCCTATACGGGACTAGATCTGACAATGAGCAGTTCTTC. Protein sequence: CASSLYGTRSDNEQFF. The V and J genes are TRBV5-1 and TRBJ2-1; TRBD2 agrees at 8 bases. The CDR3 spans 16 residues. The germline V gene has CDR1 SGHRS and CDR2 YFSETQ. V shed 4 bases, J shed 5 bases, and the junction held 11 bases outside the gene matches.

This rearrangement joins TRBV4-2 to TRBJ1-5; maybe TRBD1 (6 bases). The CDR3 has 16 amino acids. The V end was cut by 4 bases, the J end by 6 bases, with 19 bases between. The germline CDR1 and CDR2 sequences are LGHNA and YNFKEQ. The CDR3 DNA sequence: TGTGCCAGCAGCCCTGTAAAGGCAGGGGATTCTCAGCCCCAGCATTTT. Protein: CASSPVKAGDSQPQHF.